This entry is about one T cell receptor (beta chain). The record originates from a study of OX40 agonist ivuxolimab in advanced cancers. On the study more broadly: Those enrolled were approximately 83% male, with a mean age of 60 years and ages from roughly 20 to 85.

Some clones are missing from TCRdb's copy, which holds only in-frame ones; the method was immunoSEQ multiplex PCR. The data contain some 74,000 clones, roughly four fifths of them singletons. The sequence derives from an adult with an advanced solid tumor such as melanoma, head and neck, liver or kidney cancer. Specimen: CD4+ or CD8+ T cells sorted from blood, collected in a trial of the OX40 agonist ivuxolimab.

The CDR3 nucleotides read TGTGCCAGCAGCAAAAATTACGGTTCACCCCTCCACTTT. Its protein product is CASSKNYGSPLHF. The J gene is TRBJ1-6, the V gene TRBV21-1. TRBV21-1 corresponds to a pseudogene. This CDR3 spans 13 amino acids.